This TCR beta chain was recorded in a study of blood T cell repertoires in COVID-19. Across the study: Italy, Spain and the United States were the sources of the convalescent and acute COVID-19 samples. PBMCs, B-cell-depleted T cells, or T cells provided the cDNA or gDNA that made up the material.

The table came from immunoSEQ multiplex PCR; TCRdb's copy has only in-frame clones and leaves some out. The sample contains about 240,000 clones, approximately 82% of which appear only once. Germline V lookup: CDR1 SGHAT, CDR2 FQNNGV. V was cut by 1 base and J by 2 bases, with 22 bases left in between. This CDR3 region has 19 residues. Material for sequencing was peripheral blood. The receptor was isolated from a man aged 30 to 39 who had recovered from COVID-19. The chain couples TRBV11-2 to TRBJ2-3; D may be TRBD1 (6 bases). The CDR3 DNA is TGTGCCAGCAGCTTAGTTCCTCTGGGGGCCCCGGGTAACACAGATACGCAGTATTTT. It translates to CASSLVPLGAPGNTDTQYF.